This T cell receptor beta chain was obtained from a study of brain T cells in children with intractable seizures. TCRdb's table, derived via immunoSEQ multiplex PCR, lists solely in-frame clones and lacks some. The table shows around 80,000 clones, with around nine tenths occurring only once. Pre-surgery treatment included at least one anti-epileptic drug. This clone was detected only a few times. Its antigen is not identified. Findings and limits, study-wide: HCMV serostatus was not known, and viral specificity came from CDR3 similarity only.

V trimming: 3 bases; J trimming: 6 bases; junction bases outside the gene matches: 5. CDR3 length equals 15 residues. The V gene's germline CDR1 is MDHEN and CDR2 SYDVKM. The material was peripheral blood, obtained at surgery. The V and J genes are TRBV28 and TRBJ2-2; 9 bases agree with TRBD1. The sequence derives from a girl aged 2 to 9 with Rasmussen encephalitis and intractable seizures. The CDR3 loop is CASSFGDREAGELFF. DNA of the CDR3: TGTGCCAGCAGTTTCGGGGACAGGGAGGCCGGGGAGCTGTTTTTT.